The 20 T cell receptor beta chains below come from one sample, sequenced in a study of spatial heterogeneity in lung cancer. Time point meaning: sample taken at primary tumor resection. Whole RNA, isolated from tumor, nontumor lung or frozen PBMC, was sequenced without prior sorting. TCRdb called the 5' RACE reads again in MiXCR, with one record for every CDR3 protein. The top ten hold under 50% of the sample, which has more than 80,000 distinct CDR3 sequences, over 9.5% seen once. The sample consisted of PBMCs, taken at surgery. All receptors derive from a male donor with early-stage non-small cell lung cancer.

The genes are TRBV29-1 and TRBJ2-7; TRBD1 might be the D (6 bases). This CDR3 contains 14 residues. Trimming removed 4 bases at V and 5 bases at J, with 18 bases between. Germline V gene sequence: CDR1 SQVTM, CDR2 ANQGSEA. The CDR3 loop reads CSVVGTGWLDEQYF. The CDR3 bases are TGCAGCGTTGTTGGTACAGGGTGGTTGGACGAGCAGTACTTC.

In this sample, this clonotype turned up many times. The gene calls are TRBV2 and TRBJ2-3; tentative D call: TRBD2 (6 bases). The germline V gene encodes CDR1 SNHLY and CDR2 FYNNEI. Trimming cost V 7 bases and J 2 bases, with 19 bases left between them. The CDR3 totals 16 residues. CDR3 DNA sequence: TGTGCCAGCACTCCCGGACTAAGCGCCTACACAGATACGCAGTATTTT. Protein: CASTPGLSAYTDTQYF.

The CDR3 region is CASRPSTKQGAGDTQYF. The CDR3 DNA is TGTGCCAGCAGGCCTTCCACAAAACAGGGGGCGGGGGATACGCAGTATTTT. The chain carries TRBV5-4 and TRBJ2-3; 9 bases line up with TRBD1. Germline V CDR1 and CDR2: SGHNT, YYREEE (reference sequence). This CDR3 has 17 amino acids. V lost 5 bases to trimming and J lost 6 bases; unmatched junction nucleotides: 16.

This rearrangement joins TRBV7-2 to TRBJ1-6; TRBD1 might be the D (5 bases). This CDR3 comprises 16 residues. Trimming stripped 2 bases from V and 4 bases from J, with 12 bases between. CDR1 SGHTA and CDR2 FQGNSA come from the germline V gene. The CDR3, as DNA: TGTGCCAGCAGCTTAAGGGCAGGGTCGTATAATTCACCCCTCCACTTT. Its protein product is CASSLRAGSYNSPLHF.

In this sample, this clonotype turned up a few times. The CDR3 DNA follows: TGTGCCTGGTCCCTCTCTGGAAACACCATATATTTT. Protein sequence: CAWSLSGNTIYF. The chain carries TRBV30 and TRBJ1-3; D gene uncertain. The CDR3 has 12 amino acids. Germline V CDR1 and CDR2: GTSNPN, SVGIG (reference sequence). V was clipped by 5 bases and J by 0 bases, with 5 bases between them.

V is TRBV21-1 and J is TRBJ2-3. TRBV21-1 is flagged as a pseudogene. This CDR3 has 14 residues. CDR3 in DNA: TGTGCCAGCAGCAATGAACCTAGCACAGATACGCAGTATTTT. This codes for CASSNEPSTDTQYF.

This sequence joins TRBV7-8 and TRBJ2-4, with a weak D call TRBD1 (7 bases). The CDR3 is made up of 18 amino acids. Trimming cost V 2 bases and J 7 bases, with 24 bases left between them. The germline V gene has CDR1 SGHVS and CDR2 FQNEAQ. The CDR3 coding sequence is TGTGCCAGCAGCTTAATCTCCAGGGGGGCACCCAGGGGGAACATTCAGTACTTC. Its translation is CASSLISRGAPRGNIQYF.

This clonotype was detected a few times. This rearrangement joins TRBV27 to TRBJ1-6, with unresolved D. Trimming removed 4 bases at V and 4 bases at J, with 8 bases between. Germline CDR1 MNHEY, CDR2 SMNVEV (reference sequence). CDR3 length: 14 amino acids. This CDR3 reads CASSWGRYNSPLHF. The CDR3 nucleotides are TGTGCCAGCAGTTGGGGTCGGTATAATTCACCCCTCCACTTT.

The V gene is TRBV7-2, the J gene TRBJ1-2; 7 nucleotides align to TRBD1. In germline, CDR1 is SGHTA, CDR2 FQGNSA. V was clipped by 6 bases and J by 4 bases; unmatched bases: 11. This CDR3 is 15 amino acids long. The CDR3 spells CASRRGTVYSYGYTF. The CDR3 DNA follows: TGTGCCAGCAGGAGAGGGACAGTTTATTCCTATGGCTACACCTTC.

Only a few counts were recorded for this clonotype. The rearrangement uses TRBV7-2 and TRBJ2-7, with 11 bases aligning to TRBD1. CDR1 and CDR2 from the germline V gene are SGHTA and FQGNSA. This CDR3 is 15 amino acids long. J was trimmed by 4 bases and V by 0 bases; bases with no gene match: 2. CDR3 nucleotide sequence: TGTGCCAGCAGCTTAGCAGGGACAGGGGGGTACGAGCAGTACTTC. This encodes CASSLAGTGGYEQYF.

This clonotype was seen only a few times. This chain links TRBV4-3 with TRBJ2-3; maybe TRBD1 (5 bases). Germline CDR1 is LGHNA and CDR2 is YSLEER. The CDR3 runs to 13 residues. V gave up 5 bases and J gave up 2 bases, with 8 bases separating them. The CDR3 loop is CASSDRLTDTQYF. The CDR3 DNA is TGCGCCAGCAGCGACAGACTCACAGATACGCAGTATTTT.

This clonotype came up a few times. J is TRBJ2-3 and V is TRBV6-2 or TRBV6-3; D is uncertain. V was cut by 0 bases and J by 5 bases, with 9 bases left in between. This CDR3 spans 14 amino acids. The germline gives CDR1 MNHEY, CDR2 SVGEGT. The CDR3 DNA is TGTGCCAGCAGTTACTCTGCGATCCGAGATACGCAGTATTTT. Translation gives CASSYSAIRDTQYF.

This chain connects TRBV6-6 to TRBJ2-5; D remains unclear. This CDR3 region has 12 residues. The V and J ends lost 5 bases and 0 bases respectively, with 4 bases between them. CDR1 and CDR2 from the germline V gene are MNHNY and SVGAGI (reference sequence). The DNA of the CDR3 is TGTGCCAGCAGTCTGTACCAAGAGACCCAGTACTTC. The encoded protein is CASSLYQETQYF.

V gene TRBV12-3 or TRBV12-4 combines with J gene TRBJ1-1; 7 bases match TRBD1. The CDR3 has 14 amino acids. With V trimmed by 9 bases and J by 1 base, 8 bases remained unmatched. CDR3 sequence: CASWRGQKNTEAFF. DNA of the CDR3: TGTGCCAGTTGGAGGGGGCAGAAGAACACTGAAGCTTTCTTT.

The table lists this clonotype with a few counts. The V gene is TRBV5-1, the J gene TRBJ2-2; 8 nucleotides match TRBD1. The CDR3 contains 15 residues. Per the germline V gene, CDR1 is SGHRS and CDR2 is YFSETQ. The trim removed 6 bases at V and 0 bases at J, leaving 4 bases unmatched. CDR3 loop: CASKTGAANTGELFF. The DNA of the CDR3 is TGCGCCAGCAAGACAGGGGCGGCGAACACCGGGGAGCTGTTTTTT.

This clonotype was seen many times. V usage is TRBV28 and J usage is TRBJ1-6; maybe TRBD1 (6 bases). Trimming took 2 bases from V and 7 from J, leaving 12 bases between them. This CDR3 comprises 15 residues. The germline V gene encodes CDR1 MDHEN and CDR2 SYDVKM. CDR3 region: CASSLEGVFNSPLHF. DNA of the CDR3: TGTGCCAGCAGTTTAGAGGGGGTCTTCAATTCACCCCTCCACTTT. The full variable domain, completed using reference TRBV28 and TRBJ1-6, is DVKVTQSSRYLVKRTGEKVFLECVQDMDHENMFWYRQDPGLGLRLIYFSYDVKMKEKGDIPEGYSVSREKKERFSLILESASTNQTSMYLCASSLEGVFNSPLHFGNGTRLTVT.

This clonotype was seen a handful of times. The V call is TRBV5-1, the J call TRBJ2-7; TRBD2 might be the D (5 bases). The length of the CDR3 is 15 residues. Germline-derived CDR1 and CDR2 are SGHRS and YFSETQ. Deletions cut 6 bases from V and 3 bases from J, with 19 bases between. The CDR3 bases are TGCGCCAGCAAGAATCATGGCGGGCCAAACTACGAGCAGTACTTC. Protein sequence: CASKNHGGPNYEQYF.

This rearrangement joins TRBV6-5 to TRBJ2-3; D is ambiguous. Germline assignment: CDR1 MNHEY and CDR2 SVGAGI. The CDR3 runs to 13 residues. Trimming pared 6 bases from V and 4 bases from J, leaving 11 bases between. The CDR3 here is CASRAPAADTQYF. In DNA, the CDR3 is TGTGCCAGCAGGGCCCCCGCAGCAGATACGCAGTATTTT.

The CDR3 loop reads CASSYSGAVRREQYF. The CDR3 DNA reads as TGTGCCAGCAGTTACTCGGGGGCGGTCCGGAGAGAGCAGTACTTC. V and J are TRBV6-5 and TRBJ2-7; D is perhaps TRBD1 (6 bases). This CDR3 is built from 15 residues. The V and J ends lost 0 bases and 7 bases respectively, with 16 bases between them. Germline V gene sequence: CDR1 MNHEY, CDR2 SVGAGI.

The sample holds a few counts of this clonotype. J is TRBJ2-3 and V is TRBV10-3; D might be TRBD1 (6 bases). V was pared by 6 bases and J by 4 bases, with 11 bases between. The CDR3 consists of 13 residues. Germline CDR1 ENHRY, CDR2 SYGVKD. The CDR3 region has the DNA TGTGCCATCAGGGACAGCGCATCAGATACGCAGTATTTT. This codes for CAIRDSASDTQYF.